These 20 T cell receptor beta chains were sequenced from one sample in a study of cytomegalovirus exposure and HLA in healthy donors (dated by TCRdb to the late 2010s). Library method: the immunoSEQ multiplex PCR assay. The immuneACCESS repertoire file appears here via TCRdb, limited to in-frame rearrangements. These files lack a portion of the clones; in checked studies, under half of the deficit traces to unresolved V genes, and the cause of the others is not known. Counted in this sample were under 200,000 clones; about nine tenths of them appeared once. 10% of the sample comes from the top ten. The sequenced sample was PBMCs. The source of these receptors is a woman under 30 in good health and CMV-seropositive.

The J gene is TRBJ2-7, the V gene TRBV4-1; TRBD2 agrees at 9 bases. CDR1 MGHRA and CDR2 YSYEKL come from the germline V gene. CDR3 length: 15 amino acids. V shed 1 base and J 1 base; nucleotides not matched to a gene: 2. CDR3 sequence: CASSQVAGESYEQYF. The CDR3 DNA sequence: TGCGCCAGCAGCCAAGTAGCGGGAGAGTCCTACGAGCAGTACTTC.

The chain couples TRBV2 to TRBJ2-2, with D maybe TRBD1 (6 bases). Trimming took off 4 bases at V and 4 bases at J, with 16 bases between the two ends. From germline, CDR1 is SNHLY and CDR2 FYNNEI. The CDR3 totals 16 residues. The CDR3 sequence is CASSGARGVSTGELFF. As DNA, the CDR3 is TGTGCCAGCAGTGGGGCCAGGGGCGTTAGCACCGGGGAGCTGTTTTTT. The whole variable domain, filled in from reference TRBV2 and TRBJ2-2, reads EPEVTQTPSHQVTQMGQEVILRCVPISNHLYFYWYRQILGQKVEFLVSFYNNEISEKSEIFDDQFSVERPDGSNFTLKIRSTKLEDSAMYFCASSGARGVSTGELFFGEGSRLTVL.

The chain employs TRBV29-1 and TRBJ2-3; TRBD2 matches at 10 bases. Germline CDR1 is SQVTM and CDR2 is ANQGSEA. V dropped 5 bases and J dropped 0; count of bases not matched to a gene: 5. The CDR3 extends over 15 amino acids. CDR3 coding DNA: TGCAGCGTTCGGTCGACTAGCGGGAGCACAGATACGCAGTATTTT. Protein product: CSVRSTSGSTDTQYF.

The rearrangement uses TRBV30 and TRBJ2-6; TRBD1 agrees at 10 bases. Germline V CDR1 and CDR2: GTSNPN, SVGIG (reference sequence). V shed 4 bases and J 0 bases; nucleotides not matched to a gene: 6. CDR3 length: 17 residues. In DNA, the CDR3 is TGTGCCTGGAAACGGACAGGGGGGAGCTCTGGGGCCAACGTCCTGACTTTC. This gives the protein CAWKRTGGSSGANVLTF.

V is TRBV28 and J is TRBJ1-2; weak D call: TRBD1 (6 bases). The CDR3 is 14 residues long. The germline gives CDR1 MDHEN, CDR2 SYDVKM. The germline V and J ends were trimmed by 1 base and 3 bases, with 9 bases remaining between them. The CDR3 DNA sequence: TGTGCCAGCAGTTTATCGGGACAAGACTATGGCTACACCTTC. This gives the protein CASSLSGQDYGYTF.

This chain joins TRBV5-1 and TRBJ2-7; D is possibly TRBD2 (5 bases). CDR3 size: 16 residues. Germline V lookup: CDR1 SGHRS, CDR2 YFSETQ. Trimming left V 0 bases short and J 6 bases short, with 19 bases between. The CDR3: CASSLAGQPGTGEQYF. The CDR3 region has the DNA TGCGCCAGCAGCTTGGCCGGGCAGCCGGGAACGGGCGAGCAGTACTTC.

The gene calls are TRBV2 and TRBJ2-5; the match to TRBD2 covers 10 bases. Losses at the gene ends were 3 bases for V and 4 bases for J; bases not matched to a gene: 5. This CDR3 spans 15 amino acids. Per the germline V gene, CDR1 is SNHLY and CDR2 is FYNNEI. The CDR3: CASSEASGSRETQYF. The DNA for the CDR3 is TGTGCCAGCAGTGAGGCTAGCGGGAGCCGAGAGACCCAGTACTTC.

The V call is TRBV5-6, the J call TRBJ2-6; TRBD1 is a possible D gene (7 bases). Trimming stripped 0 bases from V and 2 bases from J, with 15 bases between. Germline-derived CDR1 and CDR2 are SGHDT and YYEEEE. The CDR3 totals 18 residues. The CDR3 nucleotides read TGTGCCAGCAGCTTGGGGAGGGGGCTAGTTGCTGGGGCCAACGTCCTGACTTTC. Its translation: CASSLGRGLVAGANVLTF.

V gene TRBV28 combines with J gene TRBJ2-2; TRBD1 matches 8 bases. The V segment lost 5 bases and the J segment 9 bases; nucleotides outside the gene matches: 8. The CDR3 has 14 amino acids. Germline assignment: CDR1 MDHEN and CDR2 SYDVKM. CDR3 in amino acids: CASSPDRGARELFF. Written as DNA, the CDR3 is TGTGCCAGCAGTCCCGACAGGGGAGCACGGGAGCTGTTTTTT.

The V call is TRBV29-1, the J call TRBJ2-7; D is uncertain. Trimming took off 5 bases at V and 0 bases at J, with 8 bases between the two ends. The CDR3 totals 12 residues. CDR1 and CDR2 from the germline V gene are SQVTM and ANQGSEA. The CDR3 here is CSVFSDSYEQYF. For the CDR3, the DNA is TGCAGCGTTTTCAGTGACTCCTACGAGCAGTACTTC.

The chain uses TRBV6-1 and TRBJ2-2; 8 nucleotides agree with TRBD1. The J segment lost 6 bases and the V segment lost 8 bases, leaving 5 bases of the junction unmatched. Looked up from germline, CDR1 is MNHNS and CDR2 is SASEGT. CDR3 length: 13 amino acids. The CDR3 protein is CASPLDRAGELFF. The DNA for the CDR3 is TGTGCCAGCCCCCTGGACAGGGCCGGGGAGCTGTTTTTT.

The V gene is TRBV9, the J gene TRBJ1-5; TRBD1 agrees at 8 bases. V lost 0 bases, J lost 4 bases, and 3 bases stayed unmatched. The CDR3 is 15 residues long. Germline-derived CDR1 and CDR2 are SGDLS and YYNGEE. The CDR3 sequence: CASSVGTGFNQPQHF. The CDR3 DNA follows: TGTGCCAGCAGCGTAGGGACAGGGTTTAATCAGCCCCAGCATTTT.

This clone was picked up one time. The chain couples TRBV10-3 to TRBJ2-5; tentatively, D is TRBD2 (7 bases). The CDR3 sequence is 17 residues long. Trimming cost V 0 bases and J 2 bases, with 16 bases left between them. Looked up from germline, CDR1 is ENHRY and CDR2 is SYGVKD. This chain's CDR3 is CAISESRGGAGQETQYF. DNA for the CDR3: TGTGCCATCAGTGAGTCGAGGGGGGGCGCAGGTCAAGAGACCCAGTACTTC.

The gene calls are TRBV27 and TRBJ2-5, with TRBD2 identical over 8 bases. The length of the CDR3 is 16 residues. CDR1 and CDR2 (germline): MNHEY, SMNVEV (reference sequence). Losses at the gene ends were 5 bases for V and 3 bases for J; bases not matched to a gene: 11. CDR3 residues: CASSPHVSGGEETQYF. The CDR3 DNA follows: TGTGCCAGCAGTCCCCATGTTTCGGGGGGGGAAGAGACCCAGTACTTC.

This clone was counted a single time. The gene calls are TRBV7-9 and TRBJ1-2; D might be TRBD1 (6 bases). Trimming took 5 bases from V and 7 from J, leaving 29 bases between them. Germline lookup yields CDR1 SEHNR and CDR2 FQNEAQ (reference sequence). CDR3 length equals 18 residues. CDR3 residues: CASSPAPGHTTPLFGYTF. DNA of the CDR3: TGTGCCAGCAGCCCCGCACCGGGACATACCACTCCACTTTTTGGCTACACCTTC.

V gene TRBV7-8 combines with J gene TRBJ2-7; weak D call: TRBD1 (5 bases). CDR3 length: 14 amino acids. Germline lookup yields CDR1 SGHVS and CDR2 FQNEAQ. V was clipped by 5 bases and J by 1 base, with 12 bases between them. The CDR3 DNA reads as TGTGCCAGCAGCCAGGCCCCAGGGTCCTACGAGCAGTACTTC. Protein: CASSQAPGSYEQYF.

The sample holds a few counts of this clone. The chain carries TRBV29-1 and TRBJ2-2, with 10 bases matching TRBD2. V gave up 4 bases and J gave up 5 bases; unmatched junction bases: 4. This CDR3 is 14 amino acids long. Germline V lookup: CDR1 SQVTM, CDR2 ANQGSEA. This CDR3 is CSVGTSGLTGELFF. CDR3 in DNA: TGCAGCGTTGGGACTAGCGGACTAACCGGGGAGCTGTTTTTT.

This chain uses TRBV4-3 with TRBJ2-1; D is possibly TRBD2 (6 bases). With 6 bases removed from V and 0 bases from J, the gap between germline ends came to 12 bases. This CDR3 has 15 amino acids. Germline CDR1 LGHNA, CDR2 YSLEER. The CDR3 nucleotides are TGCGCCAGCAGTCATAGCGGTAGCTCCTACAATGAGCAGTTCTTC. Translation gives CASSHSGSSYNEQFF.

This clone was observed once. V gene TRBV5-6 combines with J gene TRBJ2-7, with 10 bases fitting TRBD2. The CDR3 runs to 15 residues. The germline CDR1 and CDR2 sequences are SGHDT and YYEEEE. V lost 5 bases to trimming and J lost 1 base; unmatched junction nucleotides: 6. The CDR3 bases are TGTGCCAGCAGTCAGCTAGCGGGGGCGTCCTACGAGCAGTACTTC. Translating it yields CASSQLAGASYEQYF.

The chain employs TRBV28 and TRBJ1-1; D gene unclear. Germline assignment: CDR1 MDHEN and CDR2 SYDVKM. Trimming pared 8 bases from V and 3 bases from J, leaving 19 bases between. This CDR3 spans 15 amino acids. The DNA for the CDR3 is TGTGCCAGCTCATCCCCCCACTTACAGTACACTGAAGCTTTCTTT. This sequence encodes CASSSPHLQYTEAFF. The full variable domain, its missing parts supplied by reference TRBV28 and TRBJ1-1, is DVKVTQSSRYLVKRTGEKVFLECVQDMDHENMFWYRQDPGLGLRLIYFSYDVKMKEKGDIPEGYSVSREKKERFSLILESASTNQTSMYLCASSSPHLQYTEAFFGQGTRLTVV.